Each of the 9 T cell receptor beta chains below was sequenced from the same sample in a study of T-cell reconstitution after alpha-beta-depleted transplantation in children. The authors prepared the TCRbeta library with unique molecular identifiers. One entry per CDR3 protein, called by TCRdb with MiXCR from the PCR reads. Of 6,500 to 10,000 distinct CDR3 sequences listed, roughly 18% are singletons. The material sequenced was PBMCs, mostly from graft donor cells, taken 60 days after TCRalphabeta/CD19-depleted stem cell transplant. These receptors all stem from a girl in the first two years of life who had a stem cell transplant for combined immunodeficiency, so the T cells may come from the graft donor.

The chain is built from TRBV12-5 and TRBJ2-1; 9 bases are shared with TRBD2. The CDR3 spans 13 residues. Germline-derived CDR1 and CDR2 are LGHNT and FRNRAP. The V gene end was trimmed by 0 bases and the J gene end by 15 bases; junction bases not matched to a gene: 6. CDR3 in amino acids: CASGLVRVAGVFF. The CDR3 DNA sequence: TGTGCTAGTGGTTTGGTACGAGTAGCGGGGGTGTTCTTC.

This clonotype was seen repeatedly, ten times or more. CDR3 nucleotide sequence: TGCGCCAGCAGCCAAGAGCTTAGCTACAATGAGCAGTTCTTC. This encodes CASSQELSYNEQFF. This chain uses TRBV4-3 with TRBJ2-1; no clear D gene. Trimming removed 0 bases from V and 3 bases from J, with 6 bases in between. The CDR3 is 14 residues long. Germline lookup yields CDR1 LGHNA and CDR2 YSLEER.

This clonotype appeared a few times. The chain carries TRBV28 and TRBJ2-7, with TRBD1 as a possible D gene (5 bases). The ends were cut back, 5 bases at V and 1 base at J, with 15 bases in the middle. CDR3 length: 15 amino acids. CDR1 and CDR2 (germline): MDHEN, SYDVKM. The chain's CDR3 is CASSGQGPPSYEQYF. The DNA of the CDR3 is TGTGCCAGCAGTGGTCAGGGTCCCCCTTCCTACGAGCAGTACTTC.

The chain carries TRBV7-9 and TRBJ2-3, with D maybe TRBD1 (5 bases). The CDR3 consists of 14 residues. V gave up 4 bases and J gave up 4 bases, with 12 bases separating them. Germline V gives CDR1 SEHNR, CDR2 FQNEAQ (reference sequence). In DNA, the CDR3 is TGTGCCAGCAGCTCAGGTCTAGGGGCAGATACGCAGTATTTT. This sequence encodes CASSSGLGADTQYF.

This chain uses TRBV15 with TRBJ2-7; D ambiguous. The CDR3 totals 13 residues. Looked up from germline, CDR1 is LNHNV and CDR2 is YYDKDF (reference sequence). Trimming removed 0 bases from V and 6 bases from J, with 9 bases in between. The CDR3 DNA reads as TGTGCCACCAGCAGAGATCCCAGGTTCGAGCAGTACTTC. Protein sequence: CATSRDPRFEQYF.

CDR3 nucleotides: TGTGCCAGCAGCCAAGGGGATACGCAGTATTTT. Translating it yields CASSQGDTQYF. The chain joins TRBV7-3 to TRBJ2-3, with no clear D. The CDR3 runs 11 residues. Per the germline V gene, CDR1 is SGHTA and CDR2 is FQGTGA. V was pared by 5 bases and J by 6 bases, with 6 bases between.

The table lists this clonotype with a few counts. This chain uses TRBV9 with TRBJ1-1, with D perhaps matching TRBD1 (5 bases). This CDR3 has 15 residues. The germline CDR1 and CDR2 sequences are SGDLS and YYNGEE. V dropped 0 bases and J dropped 2 bases, with 11 bases sitting between them. This CDR3 is CASSVDGGVNTEAFF. The CDR3 DNA sequence: TGTGCCAGCAGCGTAGACGGGGGAGTTAACACTGAAGCTTTCTTT. Filled out from reference TRBV9 and TRBJ1-1, the complete variable domain reads DSGVTQTPKHLITATGQRVTLRCSPRSGDLSVYWYQQSLDQGLQFLIQYYNGEERAKGNILERFSAQQFPDLHSELNLSSLELGDSALYFCASSVDGGVNTEAFFGQGTRLTVV.

This clonotype showed up many times. The chain uses TRBV10-3 and TRBJ2-7; a possible D gene is TRBD2 (6 bases). V gave up 5 bases and J gave up 2 bases, with 13 bases separating them. CDR3 length equals 14 residues. Germline lookup yields CDR1 ENHRY and CDR2 SYGVKD. The chain's CDR3 is CAISPLANTYEQYF. CDR3 sequence (DNA): TGTGCCATCAGTCCTCTAGCGAATACCTACGAGCAGTACTTC.

By proportion, this clonotype is medium-sized. The chain carries TRBV15 and TRBJ2-5; D is unclear. V lost 5 bases, J lost 2 bases, and 12 bases lay in between. The CDR3 has 14 residues. The germline CDR1 and CDR2 sequences are LNHNV and YYDKDF (reference sequence). CDR3: CATSLRVPQETQYF. CDR3 sequence (DNA): TGTGCCACCAGCCTCCGGGTCCCGCAAGAGACCCAGTACTTC.